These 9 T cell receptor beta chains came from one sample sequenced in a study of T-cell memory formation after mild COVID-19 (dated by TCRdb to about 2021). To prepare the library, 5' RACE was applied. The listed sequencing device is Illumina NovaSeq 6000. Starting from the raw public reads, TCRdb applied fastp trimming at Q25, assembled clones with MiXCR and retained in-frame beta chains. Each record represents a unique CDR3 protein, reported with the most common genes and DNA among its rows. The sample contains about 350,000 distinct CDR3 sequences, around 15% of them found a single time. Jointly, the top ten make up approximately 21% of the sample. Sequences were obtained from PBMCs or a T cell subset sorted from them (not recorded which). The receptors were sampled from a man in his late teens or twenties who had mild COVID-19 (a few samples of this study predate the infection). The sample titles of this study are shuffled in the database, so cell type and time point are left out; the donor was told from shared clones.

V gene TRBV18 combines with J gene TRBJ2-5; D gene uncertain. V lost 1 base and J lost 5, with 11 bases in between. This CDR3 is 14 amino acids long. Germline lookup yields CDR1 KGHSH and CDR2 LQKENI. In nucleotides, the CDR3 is TGTGCCAGCTCACCACGGACCGCGAAGGAGACCCAGTACTTC. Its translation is CASSPRTAKETQYF.

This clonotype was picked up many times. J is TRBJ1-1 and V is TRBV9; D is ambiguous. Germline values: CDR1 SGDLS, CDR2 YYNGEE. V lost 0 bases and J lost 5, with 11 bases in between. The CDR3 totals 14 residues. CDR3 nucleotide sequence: TGTGCCAGCAGCGTAGCCCAGGCGAGTACTGAAGCTTTCTTT. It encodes CASSVAQASTEAFF. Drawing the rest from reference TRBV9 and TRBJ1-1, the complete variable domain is DSGVTQTPKHLITATGQRVTLRCSPRSGDLSVYWYQQSLDQGLQFLIQYYNGEERAKGNILERFSAQQFPDLHSELNLSSLELGDSALYFCASSVAQASTEAFFGQGTRLTVV.

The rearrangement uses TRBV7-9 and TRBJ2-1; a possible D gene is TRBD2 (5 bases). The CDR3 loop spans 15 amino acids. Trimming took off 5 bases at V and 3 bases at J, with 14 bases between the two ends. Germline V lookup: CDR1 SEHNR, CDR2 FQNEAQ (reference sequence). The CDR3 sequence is CASSGRARGYNEQFF. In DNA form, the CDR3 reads TGTGCCAGCAGCGGTAGGGCCCGGGGCTACAATGAGCAGTTCTTC.

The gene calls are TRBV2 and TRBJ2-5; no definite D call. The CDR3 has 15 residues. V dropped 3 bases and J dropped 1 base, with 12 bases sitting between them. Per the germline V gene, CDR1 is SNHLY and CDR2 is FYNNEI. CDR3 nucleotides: TGTGCCAGCAGTGACGGCGCGCTACTCCAAGAGACCCAGTACTTC. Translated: CASSDGALLQETQYF.

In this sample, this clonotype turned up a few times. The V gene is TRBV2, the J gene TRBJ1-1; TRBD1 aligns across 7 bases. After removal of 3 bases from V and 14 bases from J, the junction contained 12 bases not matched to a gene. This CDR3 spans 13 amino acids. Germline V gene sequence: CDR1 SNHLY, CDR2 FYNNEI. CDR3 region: CASSEGSTGHDFF. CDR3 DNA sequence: TGTGCCAGCAGTGAGGGTTCGACAGGGCACGACTTCTTT. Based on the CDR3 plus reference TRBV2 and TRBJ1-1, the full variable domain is EPEVTQTPSHQVTQMGQEVILRCVPISNHLYFYWYRQILGQKVEFLVSFYNNEISEKSEIFDDQFSVERPDGSNFTLKIRSTKLEDSAMYFCASSEGSTGHDFFGQGTRLTVV.

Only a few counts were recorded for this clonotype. This chain's CDR3 is CASSFLLAGAVNEQFF. Here the CDR3 DNA reads TGTGCCAGCAGCTTCCTACTAGCGGGGGCCGTCAATGAGCAGTTCTTC. The chain recombines TRBV7-3 with TRBJ2-1, with 11 bases identical to TRBD2. V lost 3 bases, J lost 6 bases, and 7 bases stayed unmatched. Germline V CDR1 and CDR2: SGHTA, FQGTGA. The CDR3 totals 16 residues.

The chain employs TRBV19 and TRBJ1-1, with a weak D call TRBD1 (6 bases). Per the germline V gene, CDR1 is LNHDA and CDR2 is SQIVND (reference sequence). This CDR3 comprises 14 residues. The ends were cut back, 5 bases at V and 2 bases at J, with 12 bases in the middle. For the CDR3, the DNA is TGTGCCAGTAGTTTCGAACAGGGAAACACTGAAGCTTTCTTT. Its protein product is CASSFEQGNTEAFF.

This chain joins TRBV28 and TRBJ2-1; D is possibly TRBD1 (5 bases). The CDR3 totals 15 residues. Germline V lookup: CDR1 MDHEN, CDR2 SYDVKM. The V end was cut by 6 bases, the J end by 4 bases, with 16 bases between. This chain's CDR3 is CASSGASQGYNEQFF. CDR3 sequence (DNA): TGTGCCAGCAGCGGAGCTTCGCAGGGTTACAATGAGCAGTTCTTC.

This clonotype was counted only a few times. For the CDR3, the DNA is TGTGCCAGCAGTTACTCTGCATATAATTCACCCCTCCACTTT. It yields the protein CASSYSAYNSPLHF. The gene calls are TRBV6-5 and TRBJ1-6; D uncertain. This CDR3 is 14 amino acids long. Per germline, CDR1 MNHEY and CDR2 SVGAGI. Deletions cut 0 bases from V and 4 bases from J, with 4 bases between.